This T cell receptor beta chain was recovered during a study of T cells in Graves' hyperthyroidism and ophthalmopathy. Study at large: It was at initial diagnosis, before any treatment, that peripheral blood was collected. Study results and caveats: The model predicted ophthalmopathy a median roughly 6.5 months before onset.

TCR beta CDR3 region amplification was performed from RNA transcripts. HTBI primers were employed in a first-round RT-PCR of the TCR CDR3. TCRdb recomputed calls from the multiplex PCR reads with MiXCR, one row per CDR3 protein. The repertoire holds more than 300,000 distinct CDR3 sequences, with about 18% as singletons. The V gene's germline CDR1 is MNHNS and CDR2 SASEGT. The junction had 7 bases not matched to a gene; V was cut back by 6 bases and J by 0 bases. This CDR3 is built from 15 residues. In the case of this clonotype: Its antigen is currently unknown.

The chain employs TRBV6-1 and TRBJ1-1; 7 bases align to TRBD1. This clonotype was obtained from a woman in her thirties with Graves' hyperthyroidism that later progressed to Graves' ophthalmopathy. Sequenced sample: blood. As DNA, the CDR3 is TGTGCCAGCAGGCCACTAACAGGGGTGAACACTGAAGCTTTCTTT. Its protein is CASRPLTGVNTEAFF.